The 29 T cell receptor beta chains reported below all come from one sample, sequenced in a study of Ad26.COV2.S vaccination and SARS-CoV-2 variants (dated by TCRdb to the early 2020s). Libraries were prepared through the immunoSEQ multiplex PCR assay. The immuneACCESS repertoire file appears here via TCRdb, limited to in-frame rearrangements. These files lack a portion of the clones; in checked studies, under half of the deficit traces to unresolved V genes, and the cause of the others is not known. The sample has hundreds of thousands of clones on record, around 88% of them singletons. The ten biggest clones cover around 10% of the sample. This sample's treatment or condition label indicates: around 19 received Ad26.COV2.S at low or high dose, single or two shots; 5 received placebo; per-sample allocation not given. For vaccine and placebo recipients, the sequenced repertoires came from samples collected on day 63 after the first injection.

Sequenced material: peripheral blood, taken in a trial of Ad26.COV2.S vaccine versus placebo. These receptor sequences come from a person aged 18-60 years who received the Ad26.COV2.S COVID-19 vaccine or a placebo.

This chain uses TRBV3-1 (or the pseudogene TRBV3-2) with TRBJ1-3; D unresolved. The V end was cut by 0 bases, the J end by 4 bases, with 10 bases between. CDR1 and CDR2 from the germline V gene are LGHDT and YNNKEL (reference sequence). The CDR3 loop spans 15 amino acids. CDR3 bases: TGTGCCAGCAGCCAAGAGCGGGCACAGGGAAACACCATATATTTT. This sequence encodes CASSQERAQGNTIYF.

The chain has TRBV5-1 and TRBJ2-2, with D hard to call. With 0 bases removed from V and 4 bases from J, the gap between germline ends came to 10 bases. The CDR3 has 15 residues. Looked up from germline, CDR1 is SGHRS and CDR2 is YFSETQ. The CDR3 loop reads CASSLDLGSTGELFF. The CDR3 nucleotides are TGCGCCAGCAGCTTGGACCTGGGTTCCACCGGGGAGCTGTTTTTT.

The chain employs TRBV27 and TRBJ2-2; 8 bases map to TRBD1. V shed 5 bases and J 5 bases; nucleotides not matched to a gene: 10. There are 16 residues in the CDR3. Per germline, CDR1 MNHEY and CDR2 SMNVEV (reference sequence). The CDR3 region is CASSRAGTGLTGELFF. In nucleotides, the CDR3 is TGTGCCAGCAGTAGAGCCGGGACAGGATTAACCGGGGAGCTGTTTTTT.

The J gene is TRBJ2-7, the V gene TRBV6-2 or TRBV6-3; D remains unclear. The CDR3 runs to 13 residues. The germline V gene encodes CDR1 MNHEY and CDR2 SVGEGT. The ends were cut back, 4 bases at V and 0 bases at J, with 7 bases in the middle. CDR3 sequence reads: CASSSGFSYEQYF. CDR3 bases: TGTGCCAGCAGTTCCGGGTTCTCCTACGAGCAGTACTTC.

The chain uses TRBV11-3 and TRBJ1-1; D unclear. The CDR3 spans 13 residues. V was trimmed by 1 base and J by 8 bases, leaving 11 bases between them. From germline, CDR1 is SGHNT and CDR2 YENEEA. CDR3 in DNA: TGTGCCAGCAGCTTAGCCGATTCCCCAGAAGCTTTCTTT. It encodes CASSLADSPEAFF.

The chain joins TRBV27 to TRBJ2-1, with 9 bases fitting TRBD2. After removal of 8 bases from V and 5 bases from J, the junction contained 4 bases not matched to a gene. Per germline, CDR1 MNHEY and CDR2 SMNVEV (reference sequence). This CDR3 has 13 amino acids. The CDR3 DNA follows: TGTGCCAGCTGGCTAGCGGGAAACAATGAGCAGTTCTTC. Translation gives CASWLAGNNEQFF.

The V and J genes are TRBV28 and TRBJ2-7, with 10 bases lining up with TRBD2. Germline loops: CDR1 MDHEN, CDR2 SYDVKM. The CDR3 is 14 residues long. With V trimmed by 6 bases and J by 4 bases, 6 bases remained unmatched. CDR3 DNA: TGTGCCAGCAGGCGAGCGGGAGGGGCGTACGAGCAGTACTTC. It codes for CASRRAGGAYEQYF.

The genes are TRBV18 and TRBJ2-1; TRBD1 aligns across 9 bases. The CDR3 runs to 15 residues. After removal of 8 bases from V and 8 bases from J, the junction contained 13 bases not matched to a gene. The V gene's germline CDR1 is KGHSH and CDR2 LQKENI. The CDR3 is CASNTIQGARYEQFF. DNA of the CDR3: TGTGCCAGCAACACCATACAGGGGGCAAGGTATGAGCAGTTCTTC.

The V and J genes are TRBV11-2 and TRBJ1-1, with D uncertain. CDR1 is SGHAT, CDR2 FQNNGV, per germline. Trimming took off 4 bases at V and 13 bases at J, with 25 bases between the two ends. The CDR3 loop spans 15 amino acids. This chain's CDR3 is CASSYLGRRAHGGFF. CDR3 DNA: TGTGCCAGCAGCTATTTAGGAAGAAGGGCCCACGGAGGTTTCTTT.

A single count supports this clone. This rearrangement joins TRBV6-5 to TRBJ2-5; 8 bases fit TRBD2. The J segment lost 4 bases and the V segment lost 7 bases, leaving 8 bases of the junction unmatched. CDR3 length equals 14 residues. Germline V lookup: CDR1 MNHEY, CDR2 SVGAGI. The CDR3 protein is CASTPGLAGETQYF. The CDR3 DNA reads as TGTGCCAGCACCCCCGGACTAGCCGGAGAGACCCAGTACTTC.

The chain recombines TRBV5-4 with TRBJ2-3; the D call may be TRBD1 or TRBD2 (5 bases each). Trimming cost V 3 bases and J 2 bases, with 13 bases left between them. The CDR3 is 15 amino acids. Germline CDR1 SGHNT, CDR2 YYREEE (reference sequence). CDR3 coding DNA: TGTGCCAGCAGCTCGGGACCGGACTTCACAGATACGCAGTATTTT. This codes for CASSSGPDFTDTQYF.

This clone showed up just once. The J gene is TRBJ2-7, the V gene TRBV27; D is ambiguous. The germline V gene encodes CDR1 MNHEY and CDR2 SMNVEV (reference sequence). The CDR3 length is 10 residues. The V end was cut by 11 bases, the J end by 2 bases, with 7 bases between. In DNA, the CDR3 is TGTGCCCAGAACGCCTACGAGCAGTACTTC. Encoded protein: CAQNAYEQYF.

J is TRBJ2-3 and V is TRBV7-2; D uncertain. Deletions cut 1 base from V and 0 bases from J, with 14 bases between. The CDR3 is 17 amino acids. Germline loops: CDR1 SGHTA, CDR2 FQGNSA. This chain's CDR3 is CASSLGSVTPSTDTQYF. CDR3 nucleotide sequence: TGTGCCAGCAGCTTAGGGAGTGTAACCCCTAGCACAGATACGCAGTATTTT. Together with reference TRBV7-2 and TRBJ2-3, the CDR3 gives the full variable domain: GAGVSQSPSNKVTEKGKDVELRCDPISGHTALYWYRQSLGQGLEFLIYFQGNSAPDKSGLPSDRFSAERTGGSVSTLTIQRTQQEDSAVYLCASSLGSVTPSTDTQYFGPGTRLTVL.

J is TRBJ2-3 and V is TRBV4-3, with 11 bases matching TRBD1. Unmatched junction bases numbered 8, after V lost 1 base and J lost 8 bases. CDR1 and CDR2 from the germline V gene are LGHNA and YSLEER. The CDR3 covers 16 residues. CDR3: CASSQVGQGARATQYF. For the CDR3, the DNA is TGCGCCAGCAGCCAAGTTGGACAGGGGGCTAGGGCTACGCAGTATTTT.

J is TRBJ2-2 and V is TRBV4-1, with D uncertain. The CDR3 has 14 amino acids. Deletions cut 5 bases from V and 9 bases from J, with 16 bases between. Germline CDR1 is MGHRA and CDR2 is YSYEKL. CDR3 nucleotides: TGCGCCAGCAGCGCGGAGACACCCTTTCGGGAGCTGTTTTTT. Residues: CASSAETPFRELFF.

This clone has only one observation. The chain uses TRBV28 and TRBJ1-1; TRBD1 matches at 9 bases. CDR3 length: 14 residues. Germline trimming cut 8 bases from V and 1 base from J; bases unmatched to any gene: 5. Germline values: CDR1 MDHEN, CDR2 SYDVKM. CDR3 bases: TGTGCCAGCGGTACAGGGGGCGCGAACACTGAAGCTTTCTTT. It translates to CASGTGGANTEAFF. Using reference TRBV28 and TRBJ1-1 for the parts outside the CDR3, the full variable domain is DVKVTQSSRYLVKRTGEKVFLECVQDMDHENMFWYRQDPGLGLRLIYFSYDVKMKEKGDIPEGYSVSREKKERFSLILESASTNQTSMYLCASGTGGANTEAFFGQGTRLTVV.

This clone has a handful of counts. The chain is built from TRBV3-1 (or the pseudogene TRBV3-2) and TRBJ2-7; TRBD1 aligns across 9 bases. Germline-derived CDR1 and CDR2 are LGHDT and YNNKEL (reference sequence). The CDR3 is 16 residues long. With 0 bases clipped from V and 7 bases from J, the junction kept 10 bases outside the gene matches. The CDR3 sequence: CASSQETGGLPWEQYF. The CDR3 region has the DNA TGTGCCAGCAGCCAAGAAACAGGGGGCCTTCCGTGGGAGCAGTACTTC.

V usage is TRBV10-2 and J usage is TRBJ2-3; D perhaps matches TRBD2 (5 bases). Germline V CDR1 and CDR2: WSHSY, SAAADI. With 2 bases removed from V and 1 base from J, the gap between germline ends came to 7 bases. The CDR3 covers 14 residues. Here the CDR3 DNA reads TGCGCCAGCAGTGAGAACGGGGGCACAGATACGCAGTATTTT. Translation: CASSENGGTDTQYF.

The chain couples TRBV28 to TRBJ2-4; tentative D call: TRBD2 (5 bases). V was pared by 5 bases and J by 1 base, with 15 bases between. This CDR3 contains 16 residues. Germline CDR1 MDHEN, CDR2 SYDVKM. CDR3 region: CASSGGGVVAKNIQYF. The CDR3 nucleotides are TGTGCCAGCAGTGGAGGTGGGGTTGTGGCCAAAAACATTCAGTACTTC.

This chain joins TRBV2 and TRBJ2-1, with D tentatively TRBD1 (6 bases). The CDR3 has 13 amino acids. Per the germline V gene, CDR1 is SNHLY and CDR2 is FYNNEI. V was shortened by 4 bases and J by 4 bases, with 8 bases between the two germline ends. The CDR3 loop is CASSGGTYNEQFF. The CDR3 DNA reads as TGTGCCAGCAGTGGAGGGACATACAATGAGCAGTTCTTC. Together with reference TRBV2 and TRBJ2-1, the CDR3 gives the full variable domain: EPEVTQTPSHQVTQMGQEVILRCVPISNHLYFYWYRQILGQKVEFLVSFYNNEISEKSEIFDDQFSVERPDGSNFTLKIRSTKLEDSAMYFCASSGGTYNEQFFGPGTRLTVL.

V and J are TRBV7-2 and TRBJ2-4; D call uncertain. Germline lookup yields CDR1 SGHTA and CDR2 FQGNSA. V lost 4 bases, J lost 8 bases, and 9 bases lay in between. The CDR3 is made up of 12 amino acids. CDR3 nucleotide sequence: TGTGCCAGCAGCTCGATGGTGGACATTCAGTACTTC. This sequence encodes CASSSMVDIQYF. Supplemented by reference TRBV7-2 and TRBJ2-4, the full variable domain reads GAGVSQSPSNKVTEKGKDVELRCDPISGHTALYWYRQSLGQGLEFLIYFQGNSAPDKSGLPSDRFSAERTGGSVSTLTIQRTQQEDSAVYLCASSSMVDIQYFGAGTRLSVL.

J is TRBJ2-7 and V is TRBV28; D might be TRBD1 or TRBD2, each matching 5 bases. CDR3 length: 15 residues. CDR1 is MDHEN, CDR2 SYDVKM, per germline. The V gene lost 6 bases and the J gene lost 3 bases, with 18 bases spanning the gap. The CDR3 DNA is TGTGCCAGCAGAGGGCCCTCGGGACGCTACTACGAGCAGTACTTC. It yields the protein CASRGPSGRYYEQYF.

This clone came up a few times. This chain links TRBV4-3 with TRBJ2-3; 8 bases align to TRBD1. CDR3 size: 16 residues. The germline gives CDR1 LGHNA, CDR2 YSLEER. V lost 4 bases to trimming and J lost 2 bases; unmatched junction nucleotides: 8. The CDR3 DNA sequence: TGCGCCAGCAGCCGTTCCCGGGACAGGACCACAGATACGCAGTATTTT. Translated, it gives CASSRSRDRTTDTQYF.

In this sample, this clone turned up once. The chain uses TRBV5-4 and TRBJ1-1, with D unclear. Germline lookup yields CDR1 SGHNT and CDR2 YYREEE (reference sequence). Trimming left V 2 bases short and J 3 bases short, with 11 bases between. The CDR3 spans 14 residues. CDR3 sequence (DNA): TGTGCCAGCAGCTTAGAGGAAACCTACACTGAAGCTTTCTTT. This gives the protein CASSLEETYTEAFF.

The genes are TRBV29-1 and TRBJ1-1; the D is unclear. V lost 5 bases and J 4 bases, leaving 8 bases between the germline ends. Germline CDR1 SQVTM, CDR2 ANQGSEA. This CDR3 is built from 11 residues. The DNA for the CDR3 is TGCAGCGTTTTCGAGGGCACTGAAGCTTTCTTT. Its protein is CSVFEGTEAFF.

This clone was seen a few times. The chain joins TRBV11-3 to TRBJ2-7; D is unclear. Deletions cut 5 bases from V and 7 bases from J, with 15 bases between. Germline assignment: CDR1 SGHNT and CDR2 YENEEA. CDR3 length: 13 amino acids. CDR3 region: CASSRTPSGEQYF. The CDR3 DNA reads as TGTGCCAGCAGCCGAACCCCCTCGGGTGAGCAGTACTTC.

This rearrangement joins TRBV2 to TRBJ1-2; D is possibly TRBD1 (5 bases). Germline values: CDR1 SNHLY, CDR2 FYNNEI. This CDR3 contains 14 residues. Trimming removed 3 bases from V and 6 bases from J, with 14 bases in between. The DNA for the CDR3 is TGTGCCAGCAGTGAGTTGGCAGGGAAGGATGGCTACACCTTC. As protein: CASSELAGKDGYTF.

The chain employs TRBV5-5 and TRBJ2-2; 7 bases are shared with TRBD1. The germline V gene has CDR1 SGHKS and CDR2 YYEKEE (reference sequence). This CDR3 has 16 amino acids. With V trimmed by 4 bases and J by 0 bases, 6 bases remained unmatched. As DNA, the CDR3 is TGTGCCAGCAGCGCCGGGACAGCCGCGAACACCGGGGAGCTGTTTTTT. It translates to CASSAGTAANTGELFF.

The count of this clone is one. This chain joins TRBV7-2 and TRBJ2-1; 8 positions agree with TRBD1. Germline CDR1 and CDR2: SGHTA and FQGNSA. V was clipped by 3 bases and J by 9 bases; unmatched bases: 4. This CDR3 has 13 amino acids. CDR3 sequence reads: CASSFPGGVEQFF. CDR3 coding DNA: TGTGCCAGCAGCTTCCCAGGGGGCGTTGAGCAGTTCTTC.